This TCR beta chain appears in the sequencing data of a study of beta chain features in type 1 diabetes. Study-level results: People with Type 1 diabetes carried modestly yet significantly shorter TCRB CDR3s in all four CD4+ subsets.

The entirety of the isolated RNA underwent reverse transcription, so expressed TCRB transcripts were sequenced. The average read count of naive, central memory and regulatory T cell samples was approximately 3.5 million. TCRdb's table, derived via immunoSEQ multiplex PCR, lists solely in-frame clones and lacks some. This table has some 130,000 clones, around 10% appearing once. This clone was seen at least ten times. Its antigen is undetermined. CDR1 is KGHSH and CDR2 is LQKENI in the germline V gene. The CDR3 has 15 amino acids. Trimming removed 3 bases from V and 5 bases from J; junction bases left unmatched: 8.

This TCR was recovered from a man aged 30-40 years with type 1 diabetes. The sequencing input was central memory CD4+ T cells from blood. The chain links TRBV18 to TRBJ1-2; 8 bases are shared with TRBD1. CDR3 sequence reads: CASSPAQGTGYGYTF. Here the CDR3 DNA reads TGTGCCAGCTCACCCGCACAAGGGACAGGATATGGCTACACCTTC.